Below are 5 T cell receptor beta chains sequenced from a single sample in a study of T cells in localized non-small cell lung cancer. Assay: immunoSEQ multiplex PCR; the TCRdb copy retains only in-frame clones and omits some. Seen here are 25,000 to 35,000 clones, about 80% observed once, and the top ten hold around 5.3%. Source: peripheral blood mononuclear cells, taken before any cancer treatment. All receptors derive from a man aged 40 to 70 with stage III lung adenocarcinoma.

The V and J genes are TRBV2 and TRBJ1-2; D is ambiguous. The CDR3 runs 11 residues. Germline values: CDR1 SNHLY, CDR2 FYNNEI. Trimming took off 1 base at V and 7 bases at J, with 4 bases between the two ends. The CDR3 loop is CASSEGGGYTF. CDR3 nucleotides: TGTGCCAGCAGTGAAGGGGGTGGCTACACCTTC.

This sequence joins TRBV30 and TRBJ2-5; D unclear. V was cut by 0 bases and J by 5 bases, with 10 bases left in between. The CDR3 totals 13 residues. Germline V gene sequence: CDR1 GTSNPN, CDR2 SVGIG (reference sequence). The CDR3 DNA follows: TGTGCCTGGAGTGTAATTGGGCCTGAGACCCAGTACTTC. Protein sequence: CAWSVIGPETQYF.

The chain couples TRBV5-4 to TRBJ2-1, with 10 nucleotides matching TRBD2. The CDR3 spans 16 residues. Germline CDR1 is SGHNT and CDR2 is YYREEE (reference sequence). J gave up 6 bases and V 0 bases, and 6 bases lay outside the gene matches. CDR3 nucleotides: TGTGCCAGCAGCTTGGATTTAGCGGGAGGCTCCAATGAGCAGTTCTTC. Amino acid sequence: CASSLDLAGGSNEQFF.

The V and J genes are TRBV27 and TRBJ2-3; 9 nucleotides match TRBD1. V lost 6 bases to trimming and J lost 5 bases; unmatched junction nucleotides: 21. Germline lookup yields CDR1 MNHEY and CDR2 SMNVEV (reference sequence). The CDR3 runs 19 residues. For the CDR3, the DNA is TGTGCCAGCAGCCAAGTCCCGGGACAGGGAATGGTGGTACAAGATACGCAGTATTTT. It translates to CASSQVPGQGMVVQDTQYF.

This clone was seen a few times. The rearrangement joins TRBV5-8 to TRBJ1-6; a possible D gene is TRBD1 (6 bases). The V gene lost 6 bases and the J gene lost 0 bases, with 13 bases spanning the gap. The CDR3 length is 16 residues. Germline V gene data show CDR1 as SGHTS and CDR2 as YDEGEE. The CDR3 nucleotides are TGTGCCAGCAACTTTAGGGGGAGCTCCTATAATTCACCCCTCCACTTT. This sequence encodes CASNFRGSSYNSPLHF.